This record covers a single T cell receptor beta chain. Antigen: not known. A much larger clone lies one base from this, so it may be a read error. The data are from a study of blood T cells in healthy people across ages. The CDR3 sequence is 19 residues long. Looked up from germline, CDR1 is DFQATT and CDR2 is SNEGSKA (reference sequence). Points from the study as a whole: Diversity of TCR beta correlated strongly with naive T cell percentage. When one million T cells were used, diversity estimates were thought to be underestimates. Versus aged donors, long-lived donors had higher diversity and more naive CD4+ cells.

For the second PCR, which ran for 7 to 11 cycles, a sample-barcoded 5' primer and a J-beta primer mix were used. MiXCR, applied by TCRdb to the 5' RACE reads, yields one record per CDR3 protein. The data hold about 930,000 distinct CDR3 sequences, with almost 30% observed a single time. In addition, the sample was reused for a study of T cells of mothers and their children. That work states: Compared with unrelated pairs, related mother-child pairs had slightly higher, non-significant overlap.

This rearrangement joins TRBV20-1 to TRBJ2-3; 14 bases align to TRBD2. The sample comprised blood. The source is a woman in her forties in good health. CDR3 sequence (DNA): TGCAGTGCTAGACGATGGACTAGCGGGGGGTCGAGAAACACAGATATGCAGTATTTT. This encodes CSARRWTSGGSRNTDMQYF.